This is a list of T cell receptor beta chains from one sample in a study of cytomegalovirus exposure and HLA in healthy donors. The assay was immunoSEQ multiplex PCR, and TCRdb's table has in-frame clones only and misses some. The sample carries about 170,000 clones, over 75% recorded once. Sequenced sample: PBMCs. The receptors shown here come from a female donor in good health and CMV-seronegative. Both conserved end residues are part of each CDR3. Fields, in order: J gene, clone size, V gene, D gene, CDR3 DNA, CDR3 protein. The D gene is left open where the match is weak. The listing skips clone size in some rows; elsewhere it reads once, few, many or a size class.

TRBJ2-5 | NA | TRBV6-5 | NA | TGTGCCAGCAGGCCCCTATCGTCTATTAGCAAGACCCAGTACTTC | CASRPLSSISKTQYF
TRBJ2-1 | once | TRBV7-9 | TRBD1 | TGTGCCAGCAGCCCGGGACAGGGACTTCTCAATGAGCAGTTCTTC | CASSPGQGLLNEQFF
TRBJ2-7 | NA | TRBV5-1 | NA | TGCGCCAGCAGCTCCTCAGGGGCCAGCTCCTACGAGCAGTACTTC | CASSSSGASSYEQYF
TRBJ2-7 | NA | TRBV5-4 | TRBD2 | TGTGCCAGCAGCCTGGGACTAGCGGAGGCCTACGAGCAGTACTTC | CASSLGLAEAYEQYF
TRBJ2-5 | NA | TRBV7-3 | NA | TGTGCCAGCAGCCCCATTAGAGCCGGCCAAGAGACCCAGTACTTC | CASSPIRAGQETQYF
TRBJ2-1 | NA | TRBV5-1 | TRBD1 | TGCGCCAGCAGCTTGGGTGGGTCCGGACAGGGGGATGAGCAGTTCTTC | CASSLGGSGQGDEQFF
TRBJ1-5 | NA | TRBV6-5 | TRBD1 | TGTGCCAGCAGTTGGACAGGGAAAAGGCCCCAGCATTTT | CASSWTGKRPQHF
TRBJ2-3 | NA | TRBV19 | TRBD2 | TGTGCCAGTAGTCTAAGAACCGGGACTAGCGAGGGGACAGATACGCAGTATTTT | CASSLRTGTSEGTDTQYF
TRBJ2-5 | once | TRBV28 | TRBD2 | TGTGCCACTGCCGGGACTAGCGGGAGACGGGGCTACCAAGAGACCCAGTACTTC | CATAGTSGRRGYQETQYF
TRBJ2-5 | NA | TRBV20-1 | NA | TGCACTCCGGGTAGAGAGACCCAGTACTTC | CTPGRETQYF
TRBJ2-7 | NA | TRBV10-3 | NA | TGTGCCATCAGTGAGTCGCAGGGTCGCGACGAGCAGTACTTC | CAISESQGRDEQYF
TRBJ2-5 | few | TRBV28 | TRBD2 | TGTGCCAGCAGTTTGACTAGCGGGAGCGATGATCGGCGGGAGACCCAGTACTTC | CASSLTSGSDDRRETQYF
TRBJ2-6 | few | TRBV29-1 | NA | TGCAGCGTAGCTCGGGACATTGACTCTGGGGCCAACGTCCTGACTTTC | CSVARDIDSGANVLTF
TRBJ2-3 | NA | TRBV5-1 | TRBD2 | TGCGCCAGCAGAACCGGGACTAGCGGGTTAACAGATACGCAGTATTTT | CASRTGTSGLTDTQYF
TRBJ1-2 | few | TRBV2 | NA | TGTGCCAGCATCCTAGGAGGCGGATCTAACTATGGCTACACCTTC | CASILGGGSNYGYTF
TRBJ1-1 | NA | TRBV6-5 | TRBD1 | TGTGCCAGCAGTCGTACGACAGGGGGTGAAGCTTTCTTT | CASSRTTGGEAFF
TRBJ2-3 | once | TRBV7-6 | NA | TGTGCCAGCAGCTTACATCCTAGCGTGAGCACAGATACGCAGTATTTT | CASSLHPSVSTDTQYF
TRBJ1-6 | NA | TRBV30 | TRBD1 | TGTGCCTTCACAGGGGTAAGCAGGTCCTATAATTCACCCCTCCACTTT | CAFTGVSRSYNSPLHF
TRBJ2-5 | NA | TRBV19 | TRBD2 | TGTGCCAGTAGTATTCCGGTGCGATTGGCGGGGGTTGGCATGTACCAAGAGACCCAGTACTTC | CASSIPVRLAGVGMYQETQYF
TRBJ2-1 | NA | TRBV9 | NA | TGTGCCAGCAGCGTAGGTGACAGGCGGTCCTACAATGAGCAGTTCTTC | CASSVGDRRSYNEQFF
TRBJ1-1 | NA | TRBV6-1 | NA | TGTGCCAGCAGTGCAATCGTAGGGGGAAACACTGAAGCTTTCTTT | CASSAIVGGNTEAFF
TRBJ2-5 | NA | TRBV9 | TRBD1 | TGTGCCAGCAGCGTCAGGGGGCAAGAGACCCAGTACTTC | CASSVRGQETQYF
TRBJ1-4 | few | TRBV13 | TRBD1 | TGTGCCAGCAGCTCTGGACAGGGATTAGATGAAAAACTGTTTTTT | CASSSGQGLDEKLFF
TRBJ1-1 | few | TRBV19 | NA | TGTGCCAGTCTTAGGGGAGGGGCAGGTAACACTGAAGCTTTCTTT | CASLRGGAGNTEAFF
TRBJ2-2 | NA | TRBV19 | NA | TGTGCCACCCTTGGCAGGATCGGGGAGCTGTTTTTT | CATLGRIGELFF
TRBJ1-5 | few | TRBV2 | TRBD1 | TGTGCCAGCAGTTCCCTGCGGGGCGGGACAGGGGGCACTCAGCCCCAGCATTTT | CASSSLRGGTGGTQPQHF
TRBJ1-5 | NA | TRBV7-3 | TRBD1 | TGTGCCAGCAGCCTCCAGGGGGGTCAGCCCCAGCATTTT | CASSLQGGQPQHF
TRBJ1-2 | NA | TRBV6-6 | TRBD1 | TGTGCCAGCACCGGCACAGGGGGCGCGAGCTATGGCTACACCTTC | CASTGTGGASYGYTF
TRBJ2-3 | NA | TRBV2 | TRBD2 | TGTGCCAGCAGTCCCTTTGGCGGGGGTTACACAGATACGCAGTATTTT | CASSPFGGGYTDTQYF
TRBJ1-4 | NA | TRBV28 | NA | TGTGCCAGCAGTCCCCCAGGGAATCTCGGCGAAAAACTGTTTTTT | CASSPPGNLGEKLFF
TRBJ2-3 | NA | TRBV10-3 | TRBD1 | TGTGCCATCAGTCAGGGGGCAGCAGATACGCAGTATTTT | CAISQGAADTQYF
TRBJ2-7 | few | TRBV13 | NA | TGTGCCAGCAGCTTAGGCTCGGGACTCTCCCAATACGAGCAGTACTTC | CASSLGSGLSQYEQYF
TRBJ2-7 | few | TRBV21-1 | NA | TGTGCCAGCAGCGTTGACAGGCTGGTCTACGAGCAGTACTTC | CASSVDRLVYEQYF
TRBJ2-3 | once | TRBV7-2 | TRBD2 | TGTGCCAGCAGCTTAGGACTAGCGGGGGCAACAGATACGCAGTATTTT | CASSLGLAGATDTQYF
TRBJ1-2 | NA | TRBV28 | TRBD1 | TGTGCCAGCACCTCCCTTGGGGCAGGGGGCTTTGGCTACACCTTC | CASTSLGAGGFGYTF
TRBJ1-4 | few | TRBV4-1 | NA | TGCGCCAGCAGCCTTGTTTGGCTTACTAATGAAAAACTGTTTTTT | CASSLVWLTNEKLFF
TRBJ1-2 | once | TRBV28 | NA | TGTGCCAGCAGCCAACAGCCTATCTATGGCTACACCTTC | CASSQQPIYGYTF
TRBJ2-3 | NA | TRBV5-1 | TRBD2 | TGCGCCAGCAGCTTGGAGCCTAGCGGAAGCACAGATACGCAGTATTTT | CASSLEPSGSTDTQYF
TRBJ1-5 | NA | TRBV6-4 | TRBD1 | TGTGCCAGCAGTGACATAGCCGGGACAGGGGAGCCCCAGCATTTT | CASSDIAGTGEPQHF
TRBJ2-7 | NA | TRBV28 | NA | TGTGCCGGATCGACTAGCTCCTACGAGCAGTACTTC | CAGSTSSYEQYF
TRBJ2-7 | NA | TRBV15 | TRBD1 | TGTGCCACCAGCAGATCCCCCGGGACAGGGAAGGGCGAGCAGTACTTC | CATSRSPGTGKGEQYF
TRBJ1-1 | once | TRBV5-5 | TRBD1 | TGTGCCAGCAGCGGGGACAGAGTGAACACTGAAGCTTTCTTT | CASSGDRVNTEAFF
TRBJ1-1 | NA | TRBV7-9 | NA | TGTGCCAGCAGCTTGGGGGGGGGTGTGAACACTGAAGCTTTCTTT | CASSLGGGVNTEAFF
TRBJ2-3 | once | TRBV4-2 | NA | TGTGCCGGCAGCCAAGATTCAAATACGCAGTATTTT | CAGSQDSNTQYF
TRBJ2-5 | NA | TRBV6-1 | NA | TGTGCCAGCAGTGAAGCGAGCAGGGTCGGGACCCAGTACTTC | CASSEASRVGTQYF
TRBJ2-3 | NA | TRBV5-4 | TRBD1 | TGTGCCAGCAGCTCGGACAGGGGAGGTACGCAGTATTTT | CASSSDRGGTQYF
TRBJ2-1 | NA | TRBV10-1 | TRBD2 | TGCGCCAGCAGTGATATGGGACTAGCGGGAGTCGGACGAAAGAATGAGCAGTTCTTC | CASSDMGLAGVGRKNEQFF
TRBJ2-1 | few | TRBV15 | TRBD2 | TGTGCCACCAGCAGAGAGCCGGGGGGGGCGGGAGAGAGGTACAATGAGCAGTTCTTC | CATSREPGGAGERYNEQFF
TRBJ2-7 | NA | TRBV10-3 | TRBD2 | TGTGCCATCAGTTACACTAGCGAGGGGCAGTACTTC | CAISYTSEGQYF
TRBJ1-2 | NA | TRBV2 | TRBD1 | TGTGCCAGCAGTGAAGTGACAGGGGCCTATGGCTACACCTTC | CASSEVTGAYGYTF
TRBJ2-4 | once | TRBV5-4 | TRBD1 | TGTGCCAGCAGCCTGGGGACAGGGAAGGTGAACATTCAGTACTTC | CASSLGTGKVNIQYF
TRBJ1-5 | NA | TRBV9 | NA | TGTGCCAGCAGCGTAGACGGGAATCAGCCCCAGCATTTT | CASSVDGNQPQHF
TRBJ1-5 | NA | TRBV25-1 | NA | TGCCCTATGAGTGGTGAGAATCAGCCCCAGCATTTT | CPMSGENQPQHF
TRBJ2-2 | NA | TRBV21-1 | NA | TGTGCCAGCAGCAAAATCAACAGGGTGAACACCGGGGAGCTGTTTTTT | CASSKINRVNTGELFF